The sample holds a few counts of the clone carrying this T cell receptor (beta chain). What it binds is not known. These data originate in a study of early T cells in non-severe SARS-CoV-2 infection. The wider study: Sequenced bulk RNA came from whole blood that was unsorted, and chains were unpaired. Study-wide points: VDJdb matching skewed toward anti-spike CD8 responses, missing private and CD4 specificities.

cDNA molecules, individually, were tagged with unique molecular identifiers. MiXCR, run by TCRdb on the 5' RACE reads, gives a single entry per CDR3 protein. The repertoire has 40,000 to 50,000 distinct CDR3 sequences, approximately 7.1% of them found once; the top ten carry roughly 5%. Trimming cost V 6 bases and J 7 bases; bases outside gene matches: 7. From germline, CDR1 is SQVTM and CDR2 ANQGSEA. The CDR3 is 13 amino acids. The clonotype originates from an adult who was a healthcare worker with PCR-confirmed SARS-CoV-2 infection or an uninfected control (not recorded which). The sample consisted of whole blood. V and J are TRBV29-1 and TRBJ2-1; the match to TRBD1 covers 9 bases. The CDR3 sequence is CSVLGQGINEQFF. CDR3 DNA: TGCAGCGTGCTGGGACAGGGTATTAATGAGCAGTTCTTC.